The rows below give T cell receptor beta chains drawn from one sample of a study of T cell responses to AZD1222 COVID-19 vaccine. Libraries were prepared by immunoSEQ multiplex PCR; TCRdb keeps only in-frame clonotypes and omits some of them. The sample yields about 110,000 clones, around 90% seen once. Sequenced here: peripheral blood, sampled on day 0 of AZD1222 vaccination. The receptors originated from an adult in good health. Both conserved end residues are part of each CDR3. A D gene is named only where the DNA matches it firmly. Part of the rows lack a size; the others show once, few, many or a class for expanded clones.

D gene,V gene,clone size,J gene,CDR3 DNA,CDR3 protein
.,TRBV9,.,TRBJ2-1,TGTGCCAGCAGCGTAGGTAGGGGGTCCTACAATGAGCAGTTCTTC,CASSVGRGSYNEQFF
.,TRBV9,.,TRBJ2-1,TGTGCCAGCAGCGTAGAGGCCTCCAATGAGCAGTTCTTC,CASSVEASNEQFF
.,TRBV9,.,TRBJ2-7,TGTGCCAGCAGCGTAGGGGGGTCCCTATACGAGCAGTACTTC,CASSVGGSLYEQYF
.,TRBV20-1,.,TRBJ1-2,TGCAGTGGAGGGAGAGAAGATGGCTACACCTTC,CSGGREDGYTF
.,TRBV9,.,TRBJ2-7,TGTGCCAGCAGCTCCGGGGCTGGGGGACTCTACGAGCAGTACTTC,CASSSGAGGLYEQYF
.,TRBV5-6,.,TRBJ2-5,TGTGCCAGCAGCTCGATAGAGAGAGAGACCCAGTACTTC,CASSSIERETQYF
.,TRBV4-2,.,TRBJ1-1,TGTGCCAGCAGCCAAGGGACAACGAACACTGAAGCTTTCTTT,CASSQGTTNTEAFF
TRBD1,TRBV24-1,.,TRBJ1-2,TGTGCCACCAGTGATCCGGACAGGGGAGTGGAAGGCTACACCTTC,CATSDPDRGVEGYTF
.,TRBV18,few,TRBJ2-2,TGTGCCAGCTCACCACCAGGGAGTGGGGAGCTGTTTTTT,CASSPPGSGELFF
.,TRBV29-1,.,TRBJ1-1,TGCAGCGTCCCGGCCGGGAGCGCGAACACTGAAGCTTTCTTT,CSVPAGSANTEAFF
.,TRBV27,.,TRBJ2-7,TGTGCCAGCAGAGGCGAGCAGTACTTC,CASRGEQYF